The clone carrying this T cell receptor beta chain has just a few counts. MiXCR, run by TCRdb on the 5' RACE reads, gives a single entry per CDR3 protein. The sample has approximately 550,000 distinct CDR3 sequences, roughly 12% seen once. The entry originates in a study of T cells after yellow fever vaccination. CDR1 and CDR2 from the germline V gene are MGHRA and YSYEKL. The V and J ends lost 3 bases and 3 bases respectively, with 12 bases between them. The CDR3 consists of 14 residues. The clonotype originates from a man aged 25-45 years who received the YFV17D yellow fever vaccine. The genes are TRBV4-1 and TRBJ2-7; D uncertain. The material was PBMCs, obtained on the day of the yellow fever booster vaccination. The CDR3: CASSHPGNNYEQYF. CDR3 sequence (DNA): TGCGCCAGCAGCCATCCTGGGAACAACTACGAGCAGTACTTC.